This TCR beta chain was found in a study of cytomegalovirus exposure and HLA in healthy donors. Study conclusions and caveats: Analysis was carried out at a later point, and it linked a missense DCLRE1C variant to TCR beta V- and J-gene trimming. Analysis performed later found more than 15,000 TCR beta sequences associated with HLA alleles at 0.05 false discovery rate. Later analysis found that TCR beta chains associated with HLA were more clonally expanded than other, equally common chains.

Vbeta (60) and Jbeta (13) primers were used in the PCR. Profiled with immunoSEQ multiplex PCR; TCRdb holds only in-frame clones, not every one. The sample includes about 76,000 clones, roughly 70% of them seen just once. Germline CDR1 is MNHEY and CDR2 is SVGAGI. Trimming took off 0 bases at V and 1 base at J, with 4 bases between the two ends. The CDR3 runs 13 residues. On this clone: Its specificity is not known. This sample also contains other DNA sequences that code for the same CDR3.

The receptor's source is a man aged 55 to 69 in good health and CMV-seropositive. The V and J genes are TRBV6-5 and TRBJ2-7, with D unresolved. Sequencing input: PBMCs. CDR3 nucleotide sequence: TGTGCCAGCAGTTACTCGAGATCCTACGAGCAGTACTTC. Its protein is CASSYSRSYEQYF.